Below are 9 T cell receptor beta chains sequenced from a single sample in a study of T cell responses to AZD1222 COVID-19 vaccine. Generated by immunoSEQ multiplex PCR, the TCRdb table keeps only in-frame clones and is missing some. The sample gives tens of thousands of clones, roughly 87% of which show up once; approximately 2.5% is in the top ten. Here the sequenced sample was peripheral blood, taken 28 days after the second AZD1222 dose. The receptor set was obtained from an adult who received the AZD1222 COVID-19 vaccine.

This clone has just one count. J is TRBJ2-3 and V is TRBV5-1; no reliable D call. The CDR3 covers 13 residues. V was pared by 4 bases and J by 5 bases, with 11 bases between. Germline-derived CDR1 and CDR2 are SGHRS and YFSETQ. The CDR3 loop is CASSSYTLDTQYF. CDR3 bases: TGCGCCAGCAGCAGCTACACTTTAGATACGCAGTATTTT.

The table lists this clone with a few counts. The chain joins TRBV10-3 to TRBJ1-4; 7 nucleotides align to TRBD1. Germline assignment: CDR1 ENHRY and CDR2 SYGVKD. The J segment lost 4 bases and the V segment lost 3 bases, leaving 8 bases of the junction unmatched. This CDR3 comprises 16 residues. CDR3 in DNA: TGTGCCATCAGTGATAGAGGAGGGGGCAGTAATGAAAAACTGTTTTTT. This sequence encodes CAISDRGGGSNEKLFF.

This clone was counted a single time. The chain couples TRBV19 to TRBJ2-1, with 13 positions matching TRBD2. The CDR3 is made up of 15 amino acids. Germline assignment: CDR1 LNHDA and CDR2 SQIVND (reference sequence). V was pared by 6 bases and J by 7 bases, with 6 bases of the junction left unmatched. CDR3 in amino acids: CASRPTSGRQNEQFF. In DNA form, the CDR3 reads TGTGCCAGTAGACCGACTAGCGGGAGGCAGAATGAGCAGTTCTTC.

The chain joins TRBV9 to TRBJ2-7, with 8 bases lining up with TRBD2. J gave up 2 bases and V 4 bases, and 5 bases lay outside the gene matches. The CDR3 spans 14 residues. Germline V lookup: CDR1 SGDLS, CDR2 YYNGEE. The CDR3 nucleotides read TGTGCCAGCAGCCCCCGGGAGGGGGCCTACGAGCAGTACTTC. It specifies CASSPREGAYEQYF. Complete variable domain (other parts from reference TRBV9 and TRBJ2-7): DSGVTQTPKHLITATGQRVTLRCSPRSGDLSVYWYQQSLDQGLQFLIQYYNGEERAKGNILERFSAQQFPDLHSELNLSSLELGDSALYFCASSPREGAYEQYFGPGTRLTVT.

This rearrangement joins TRBV5-4 to TRBJ1-2; a possible D gene is TRBD1 (5 bases). In germline, CDR1 is SGHNT, CDR2 YYREEE (reference sequence). CDR3 length: 14 amino acids. Trimming removed 0 bases from V and 2 bases from J, with 8 bases in between. The CDR3 DNA is TGTGCCAGCAGCTTGGTTGGGGGGAACTATGGCTACACCTTC. Translation: CASSLVGGNYGYTF.

The rearrangement uses TRBV19 and TRBJ2-7; tentative D call: TRBD1 (6 bases). The V end lost 6 bases, the J end lost 3 bases, and 9 bases lay between the germline ends. Germline V gene sequence: CDR1 LNHDA, CDR2 SQIVND (reference sequence). The CDR3 has 12 amino acids. For the CDR3, the DNA is TGTGCCAGTAGGGCGGACAGCTACGAGCAGTACTTC. It yields the protein CASRADSYEQYF.

The chain links TRBV5-1 to TRBJ2-1; 8 bases match TRBD1. The germline V gene encodes CDR1 SGHRS and CDR2 YFSETQ. This CDR3 is built from 14 residues. The ends lost 2 bases at V and 6 bases at J; junction bases unmatched: 4. The CDR3 DNA reads as TGCGCCAGCAGCTTAGACAGGGGCTCCAATGAGCAGTTCTTC. Translation: CASSLDRGSNEQFF.

This chain joins TRBV7-8 and TRBJ1-3; D gene uncertain. V was clipped by 0 bases and J by 4 bases, with 10 bases between them. The length of the CDR3 is 15 residues. From germline, CDR1 is SGHVS and CDR2 FQNEAQ. CDR3 in DNA: TGTGCCAGCAGCTTAGCACTCTCCTGGGGAAACACCATATATTTT. It encodes CASSLALSWGNTIYF.

V is TRBV9 and J is TRBJ1-1; D is possibly TRBD1 (5 bases). This CDR3 region has 15 residues. In germline, CDR1 is SGDLS, CDR2 YYNGEE. With 0 bases removed from V and 6 bases from J, the gap between germline ends came to 15 bases. Here the CDR3 reads CASSVAPDRTPEAFF. The CDR3 DNA is TGTGCCAGCAGCGTAGCTCCCGACAGAACCCCTGAAGCTTTCTTT.